The 20 T cell receptor beta chains in this list originate from one sample, sequenced in a study of shared clonotypes between healthy human individuals. The naive CD8 fraction comprised CD45RO-negative cells positively selected for CCR7 and excluded terminally differentiated effector memory CD45RA+ cells. Clones were read by immunoSEQ multiplex PCR, and TCRdb kept only the in-frame ones, dropping some. The sample lists about 2.1 million clones; 93% were seen once. The specimen sequenced was naive CD8+ T cells from PBMCs. The receptors were gathered from a man between 18 and 29 years old in good health. Some clones in this sample may be carry-over from other donors' samples.

The chain links TRBV12-5 to TRBJ2-3; D call uncertain. This CDR3 comprises 13 residues. Per germline, CDR1 LGHNT and CDR2 FRNRAP. The V end was cut by 2 bases, the J end by 5 bases, with 8 bases between. CDR3 sequence: CASGLSVLDTQYF. CDR3 DNA sequence: TGTGCTAGTGGTTTGTCAGTCTTAGATACGCAGTATTTT.

The rearrangement links TRBV6-4 to TRBJ1-3, with D uncertain. V dropped 0 bases and J dropped 0 bases, with 6 bases sitting between them. CDR1 MRHNA and CDR2 SNTAGT come from the germline V gene. The CDR3 runs to 15 residues. The CDR3 reads CASSDSGNSGNTIYF. The DNA of the CDR3 is TGTGCCAGCAGTGACTCGGGCAACTCTGGAAACACCATATATTTT.

The chain combines TRBV11-2 with TRBJ2-1; 10 bases agree with TRBD2. J was trimmed by 0 bases and V by 6 bases; bases with no gene match: 2. The CDR3 totals 15 residues. The germline V gene has CDR1 SGHAT and CDR2 FQNNGV. In DNA, the CDR3 is TGTGCCAGCAGAACTAGCGGGGCCTCCTACAATGAGCAGTTCTTC. Its translation: CASRTSGASYNEQFF.

This chain connects TRBV12-2 to TRBJ1-2. TRBV12-2 is described as a pseudogene. CDR3 length: 18 amino acids. DNA for the CDR3: TGTGCAAGTCGCTTAGGACGGGGTCGTCGGGGGGCTCCCTATGGCTACACCTTC. Translating it yields CASRLGRGRRGAPYGYTF.

Details on this clone: Other DNA sequences within the sample encode an identical CDR3. The chain uses TRBV9 and TRBJ1-4; D is possibly TRBD1 (5 bases). V gave up 0 bases and J gave up 8 bases, with 8 bases separating them. Per germline, CDR1 SGDLS and CDR2 YYNGEE. The CDR3 consists of 13 residues. CDR3 in amino acids: CASSVGEGEKLFF. The CDR3 DNA reads TGTGCCAGCAGCGTAGGCGAGGGGGAAAAACTGTTTTTT.

The chain links TRBV14 to TRBJ1-1, with D perhaps matching TRBD1 (5 bases). The V and J ends lost 2 bases and 2 bases respectively, with 12 bases between them. The CDR3 covers 15 residues. Germline loops: CDR1 SGHDN, CDR2 FVKESK. CDR3 sequence: CASSQPRGVNTEAFF. The CDR3 DNA is TGTGCCAGCAGCCAACCTCGGGGGGTCAACACTGAAGCTTTCTTT.

The rearrangement uses TRBV18 and TRBJ2-3, with D uncertain. The germline CDR1 and CDR2 sequences are KGHSH and LQKENI. The CDR3 is 11 residues long. V shed 5 bases and J shed 2 bases, with 2 bases lying between them. CDR3 sequence (DNA): TGTGCCAGCTCAGACACAGATACGCAGTATTTT. Translated, it gives CASSDTDTQYF.

J is TRBJ2-1 and V is TRBV5-4; 7 nucleotides align to TRBD1. Germline V CDR1 and CDR2: SGHNT, YYREEE (reference sequence). V shed 4 bases, J shed 3 bases, and the junction held 1 base outside the gene matches. This CDR3 is 13 amino acids long. Written as DNA, the CDR3 is TGTGCCAGCAGCGGGGACAGCTACAATGAGCAGTTCTTC. It yields the protein CASSGDSYNEQFF. Based on the CDR3 plus reference TRBV5-4 and TRBJ2-1, the full variable domain is ETGVTQSPTHLIKTRGQQVTLRCSSQSGHNTVSWYQQALGQGPQFIFQYYREEENGRGNFPPRFSGLQFPNYSSELNVNALELDDSALYLCASSGDSYNEQFFGPGTRLTVL.

The chain couples TRBV7-9 to TRBJ2-5; TRBD1 might be the D (5 bases). CDR1 and CDR2 (germline): SEHNR, FQNEAQ (reference sequence). The CDR3 extends over 15 amino acids. Between the trimmed V and J ends, which lost 1 base and 9 bases, there was a span of 18 bases. CDR3 loop: CASSLEGQGIRSQYF. In DNA, the CDR3 is TGTGCCAGCAGCTTAGAAGGCCAGGGAATTCGTTCCCAGTACTTC.

The CDR3 DNA sequence: TGTGCCAGCAGCACCCCAATCCCCAGTCCTCTTCCCTCCTACGAGCAGTACTTC. Encoded protein: CASSTPIPSPLPSYEQYF. The chain joins TRBV21-1 to TRBJ2-7; no DNA check was done on the table's D call, TRBD1. TRBV21-1 counts as a pseudogene. The CDR3 has 18 amino acids.

To note about this clone: Other DNA sequences in the sample encode the same CDR3. The chain couples TRBV27 to TRBJ2-7; D gene uncertain. CDR3 length: 11 amino acids. Trimming took 4 bases from V and 5 from J, leaving 6 bases between them. Per the germline V gene, CDR1 is MNHEY and CDR2 is SMNVEV (reference sequence). The CDR3 bases are TGTGCCAGCAGTTCTGGCCACGAGCAGTACTTC. Translated, it gives CASSSGHEQYF.

This clone was counted once. The chain is built from TRBV10-3 and TRBJ2-1, with D maybe TRBD2 (6 bases). CDR3 length: 12 amino acids. Deletions cut 6 bases from V and 8 bases from J, with 11 bases between. Germline assignment: CDR1 ENHRY and CDR2 SYGVKD. The CDR3 protein is CAISWGGDEQFF. The CDR3 coding sequence is TGTGCCATCAGCTGGGGCGGGGATGAGCAGTTCTTC.

The rearrangement links TRBV7-2 to TRBJ2-1, with 14 bases aligning to TRBD2. J was trimmed by 7 bases and V by 6 bases; bases with no gene match: 8. Germline assignment: CDR1 SGHTA and CDR2 FQGNSA. This CDR3 is 16 amino acids long. CDR3 in DNA: TGTGCCAGCAGTTCGACTAGCGGGAGGGCCAGGAATGAGCAGTTCTTC. Translation: CASSSTSGRARNEQFF.

The rearrangement links TRBV5-1 to TRBJ2-1; D gene unclear. Trimming removed 4 bases at V and 4 bases at J, with 12 bases between. Germline CDR1 is SGHRS and CDR2 is YFSETQ. The CDR3 totals 14 residues. This CDR3 is CASSPSWRYNEQFF. The CDR3 DNA is TGCGCCAGCAGCCCCTCTTGGCGGTACAATGAGCAGTTCTTC.

CDR3 nucleotides: TGTGCCAGCAGCCAAGGAACTAGCGGGATTTACAATGAGCAGTTCTTC. This translates into CASSQGTSGIYNEQFF. The chain couples TRBV11-2 to TRBJ2-1; 10 bases line up with TRBD2. CDR1 is SGHAT, CDR2 FQNNGV, per germline. The CDR3 runs to 16 residues. With 5 bases clipped from V and 4 bases from J, the junction kept 8 bases outside the gene matches. Together with reference TRBV11-2 and TRBJ2-1, the CDR3 gives the full variable domain: EAGVAQSPRYKIIEKRQSVAFWCNPISGHATLYWYQQILGQGPKLLIQFQNNGVVDDSQLPKDRFSAERLKGVDSTLKIQPAKLEDSAVYLCASSQGTSGIYNEQFFGPGTRLTVL.

The chain joins TRBV4-2 to TRBJ1-5, with 9 nucleotides matching TRBD1. This CDR3 has 15 residues. The germline V gene has CDR1 LGHNA and CDR2 YNFKEQ. J lost 5 bases, V lost 4 bases, and 6 bases had no gene match. CDR3 in DNA: TGTGCCAGCAGCCTCCTCCGGGACAGGGATCAGCCCCAGCATTTT. Translation: CASSLLRDRDQPQHF.

The chain couples TRBV27 to TRBJ2-1; D is unresolved. V lost 3 bases, J lost 3 bases, and 12 bases lay in between. CDR3 size: 15 residues. CDR1 is MNHEY, CDR2 SMNVEV, per germline (reference sequence). As DNA, the CDR3 is TGTGCCAGCAGTTTGACTGCTGAATACTACAATGAGCAGTTCTTC. Translated, it gives CASSLTAEYYNEQFF.

As to this clone: The same CDR3 can be traced to other DNA sequences in this sample. The gene calls are TRBV27 and TRBJ2-2; no definite D call. CDR1 is MNHEY, CDR2 SMNVEV, per germline (reference sequence). This CDR3 spans 13 amino acids. Trimming took 2 bases from V and 5 from J, leaving 6 bases between them. CDR3 sequence reads: CASSLGRTGELFF. Here the CDR3 DNA reads TGTGCCAGCAGTTTAGGGCGGACCGGGGAGCTGTTTTTT.

V and J are TRBV7-2 and TRBJ2-3, with 8 bases matching TRBD2. The CDR3 has 17 amino acids. Germline assignment: CDR1 SGHTA and CDR2 FQGNSA. V gave up 5 bases and J gave up 3 bases; unmatched junction bases: 13. CDR3 amino acids: CASSLEDLSGETDTQYF. The CDR3 DNA is TGTGCCAGCAGCCTAGAAGACCTTAGCGGGGAAACAGATACGCAGTATTTT.

Worth noting for this clone: The same CDR3 can be traced to other DNA sequences in this sample. This sequence joins TRBV27 and TRBJ1-2, with D possibly TRBD1 on 6 matching bases. The V gene's germline CDR1 is MNHEY and CDR2 SMNVEV (reference sequence). This CDR3 is 13 amino acids long. Deletions cut 2 bases from V and 6 bases from J, with 10 bases between. CDR3 region: CASSLMGADGYTF. In nucleotides, the CDR3 is TGTGCCAGCAGTTTAATGGGGGCGGATGGCTACACCTTC.